Below are 15 T cell receptor beta chains sequenced from a single sample in a study of OX40 agonist ivuxolimab in advanced cancers. The table came from immunoSEQ multiplex PCR; TCRdb's copy has only in-frame clones and leaves some out. The repertoire holds about 96,000 clones, with about 84% as singletons. The sample here was CD4+ or CD8+ T cells sorted from blood, taken in a trial of the OX40 agonist ivuxolimab. These receptors all come from an adult with an advanced solid tumor such as melanoma, head and neck, liver or kidney cancer.

The chain has TRBV18 and TRBJ2-1; TRBD2 matches 7 bases. Germline-derived CDR1 and CDR2 are KGHSH and LQKENI. Trimming removed 6 bases from V and 0 bases from J; junction bases left unmatched: 8. The CDR3 contains 16 residues. The CDR3 spells CASSRLAVNSYNEQFF. In DNA form, the CDR3 reads TGTGCCAGCTCTCGCCTAGCGGTAAACTCCTACAATGAGCAGTTCTTC.

This chain joins TRBV23-1 and TRBJ1-2; 7 positions match TRBD1. TRBV23-1 is classed as an ORF, of uncertain function. The CDR3 spans 16 residues. V gave up 4 bases and J gave up 3 bases; unmatched junction bases: 11. CDR3 in amino acids: CASSPERGQGDYGYTF. The CDR3 DNA is TGCGCCAGCAGTCCCGAAAGGGGCCAGGGGGACTATGGCTACACCTTC.

The chain has TRBV7-9 and TRBJ2-3; 11 nucleotides line up with TRBD2. V trimming: 5 bases; J trimming: 0 bases; junction bases outside the gene matches: 7. Per germline, CDR1 SEHNR and CDR2 FQNEAQ (reference sequence). The CDR3 spans 17 residues. In DNA, the CDR3 is TGTGCCAGCAGCCCGCCCCGGACTAGCGGGAGCACAGATACGCAGTATTTT. It is translated as CASSPPRTSGSTDTQYF.

The chain uses TRBV19 and TRBJ1-6, with a weak D call TRBD1 (6 bases). The CDR3 totals 14 residues. V dropped 11 bases and J dropped 1 base, with 12 bases sitting between them. Germline V CDR1 and CDR2: LNHDA, SQIVND (reference sequence). CDR3 in amino acids: CAVMGASYNSPLHF. As DNA, the CDR3 is TGTGCCGTTATGGGGGCGTCCTATAATTCACCCCTCCACTTT.

The J gene is TRBJ2-7, the V gene TRBV7-2; maybe TRBD1 (6 bases). Germline CDR1 SGHTA, CDR2 FQGNSA. The CDR3 runs 13 residues. V lost 2 bases and J 3 bases, leaving 8 bases between the germline ends. CDR3 protein: CASSLRTDYEQYF. The CDR3 bases are TGTGCCAGCAGCTTAAGGACAGACTACGAGCAGTACTTC.

This rearrangement joins TRBV6-1 to TRBJ1-2; D remains ambiguous. This CDR3 contains 14 residues. The V end was cut by 4 bases, the J end by 2 bases, with 11 bases between. Germline CDR1 MNHNS, CDR2 SASEGT. The CDR3 here is CASSAATSNYGYTF. The CDR3 coding sequence is TGTGCCAGCAGTGCCGCGACATCAAACTATGGCTACACCTTC.

V and J are TRBV6-5 and TRBJ1-6, with 7 bases aligning to TRBD1. Unmatched junction bases numbered 9, after V lost 4 bases and J lost 6 bases. The CDR3 spans 16 residues. Germline CDR1 is MNHEY and CDR2 is SVGAGI. CDR3 residues: CASSLTRGASNSPLHF. As DNA, the CDR3 is TGTGCCAGCAGTTTGACCAGGGGGGCTTCTAATTCACCCCTCCACTTT.

V gene TRBV19 combines with J gene TRBJ1-2; D not certain. V lost 7 bases, J lost 2 bases, and 11 bases lay in between. CDR3 length equals 13 residues. Per the germline V gene, CDR1 is LNHDA and CDR2 is SQIVND (reference sequence). The DNA for the CDR3 is TGTGCCAGTACCTACACCTTGAACTATGGCTACACCTTC. Translating gives CASTYTLNYGYTF.

The gene calls are TRBV27 and TRBJ2-3; no reliable D call. Trimming removed 5 bases from V and 1 base from J, with 16 bases in between. This CDR3 is built from 16 residues. Germline CDR1 reads MNHEY; CDR2 reads SMNVEV (reference sequence). The CDR3, as DNA: TGTGCCAGCAGTCCCCGACTGCCCTTGGGCACAGATACGCAGTATTTT. This codes for CASSPRLPLGTDTQYF.

The CDR3 protein is CSVESGYTF. The CDR3 DNA reads as TGCAGCGTTGAATCTGGCTACACCTTC. The V and J genes are TRBV29-1 and TRBJ1-2, with no clear D. The CDR3 is 9 residues long. Germline CDR1 reads SQVTM; CDR2 reads ANQGSEA. The germline V and J ends were trimmed by 2 bases and 7 bases, with 2 bases remaining between them.

The rearrangement uses TRBV6-1 and TRBJ2-7, with a weak D call TRBD1 (6 bases). V lost 6 bases and J 0 bases, leaving 12 bases between the germline ends. CDR3 size: 14 residues. Germline CDR1 and CDR2: MNHNS and SASEGT. The CDR3, as DNA: TGTGCCAGCAGCTTAAACAGGGTCTCCTACGAGCAGTACTTC. It translates to CASSLNRVSYEQYF.

This chain's CDR3 is CASSAPGRTYGYTF. CDR3 nucleotide sequence: TGTGCCAGCAGCGCTCCAGGACGGACCTATGGCTACACCTTC. This chain connects TRBV9 to TRBJ1-2; D is ambiguous. The germline V gene encodes CDR1 SGDLS and CDR2 YYNGEE. Deletions cut 3 bases from V and 4 bases from J, with 13 bases between. The CDR3 totals 14 residues.

In its sample, this clone was seen once. The rearrangement joins TRBV7-8 to TRBJ2-7; 8 bases match TRBD1. CDR1 and CDR2 from the germline V gene are SGHVS and FQNEAQ. This CDR3 is built from 15 residues. J lost 1 base, V lost 3 bases, and 5 bases had no gene match. CDR3 sequence reads: CASSLTGEGSYEQYF. CDR3 sequence (DNA): TGTGCCAGCAGCTTGACAGGGGAAGGGTCCTACGAGCAGTACTTC.

In its sample, this clone was seen a few times. This chain connects TRBV27 to TRBJ2-3; TRBD2 is a possible D gene (6 bases). V was trimmed by 3 bases and J by 3 bases, leaving 10 bases between them. CDR1 and CDR2 from the germline V gene are MNHEY and SMNVEV (reference sequence). There are 14 residues in the CDR3. The CDR3 region has the DNA TGTGCCAGCAGTTTTACTAGCCAAACAGATACGCAGTATTTT. Its translation is CASSFTSQTDTQYF.

This sequence joins TRBV21-1 and TRBJ1-5; the table's D gene call, TRBD1, was not cross checked with the DNA. TRBV21-1 is an annotated pseudogene. This CDR3 spans 20 amino acids. Here the CDR3 DNA reads TGTGCCAGCAGCAAATTGGCCCCGGACAGGGGCCACTATAGCAATCAGCCCCAGCATTTT. It translates to CASSKLAPDRGHYSNQPQHF.